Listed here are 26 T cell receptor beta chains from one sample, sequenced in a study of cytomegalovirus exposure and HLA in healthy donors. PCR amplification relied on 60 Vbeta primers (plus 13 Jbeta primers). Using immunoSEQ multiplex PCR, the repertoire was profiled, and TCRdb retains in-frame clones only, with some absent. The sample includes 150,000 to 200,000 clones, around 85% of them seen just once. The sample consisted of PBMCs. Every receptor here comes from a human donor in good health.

The chain's CDR3 is CASSPGTIDEQYF. The CDR3 DNA reads TGTGCCAGCTCACCAGGGACAATCGACGAGCAGTACTTC. This chain connects TRBV18 to TRBJ2-7, with TRBD1 as a possible D gene (6 bases). The CDR3 sequence is 13 residues long. Germline values: CDR1 KGHSH, CDR2 LQKENI. Trimming left V 2 bases short and J 5 bases short, with 10 bases between.

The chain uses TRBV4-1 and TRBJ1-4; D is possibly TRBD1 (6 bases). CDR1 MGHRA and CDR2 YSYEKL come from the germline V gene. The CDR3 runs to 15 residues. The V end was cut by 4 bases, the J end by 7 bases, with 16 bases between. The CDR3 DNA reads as TGCGCCAGCAGCCTTACAGGGCAAAGGGGTGAAAAACTGTTTTTT. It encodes CASSLTGQRGEKLFF.

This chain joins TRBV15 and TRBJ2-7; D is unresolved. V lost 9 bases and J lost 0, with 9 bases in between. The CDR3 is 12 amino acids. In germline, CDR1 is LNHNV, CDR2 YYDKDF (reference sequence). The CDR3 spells CATPIGSYEQYF. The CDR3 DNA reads TGTGCCACTCCGATCGGCTCCTACGAGCAGTACTTC.

The CDR3 DNA is TGTGCCAGCAGCTTAGTTCCGGGACTCACTTTTGGGGCAGATACGCAGTATTTT. Encoded protein: CASSLVPGLTFGADTQYF. V is TRBV7-9 and J is TRBJ2-3, with D tentatively TRBD2 (6 bases). Germline loops: CDR1 SEHNR, CDR2 FQNEAQ (reference sequence). The CDR3 totals 18 residues. The V end was cut by 1 base, the J end by 4 bases, with 21 bases between.

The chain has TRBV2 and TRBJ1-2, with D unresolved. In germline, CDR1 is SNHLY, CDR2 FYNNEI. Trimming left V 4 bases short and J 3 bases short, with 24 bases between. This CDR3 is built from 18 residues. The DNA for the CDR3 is TGTGCCAGCAGTGTTTTTTTAACCAGGAAGAGCCCAGACTATGGCTACACCTTC. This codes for CASSVFLTRKSPDYGYTF. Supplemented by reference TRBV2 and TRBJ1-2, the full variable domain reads EPEVTQTPSHQVTQMGQEVILRCVPISNHLYFYWYRQILGQKVEFLVSFYNNEISEKSEIFDDQFSVERPDGSNFTLKIRSTKLEDSAMYFCASSVFLTRKSPDYGYTFGSGTRLTVV.

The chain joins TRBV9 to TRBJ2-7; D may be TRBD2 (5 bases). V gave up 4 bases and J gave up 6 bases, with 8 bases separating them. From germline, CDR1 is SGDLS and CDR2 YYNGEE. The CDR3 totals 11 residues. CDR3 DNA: TGTGCCAGCAGCCGAGAGGGCGAGCAGTACTTC. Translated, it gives CASSREGEQYF.

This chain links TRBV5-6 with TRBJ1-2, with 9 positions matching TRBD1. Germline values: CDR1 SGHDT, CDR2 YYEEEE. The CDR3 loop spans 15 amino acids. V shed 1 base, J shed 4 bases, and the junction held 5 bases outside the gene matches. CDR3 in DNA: TGTGCCAGCAGCTTGTCGGGACAGGGATTCTATGGCTACACCTTC. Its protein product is CASSLSGQGFYGYTF.

CDR3 nucleotides: TGTGCCAGCAGCGTAAGCGGGGACTACGAGCAGTACTTC. Encoded protein: CASSVSGDYEQYF. V usage is TRBV9 and J usage is TRBJ2-7; 7 bases are a match to TRBD2. V lost 1 base to trimming and J lost 3 bases; unmatched junction nucleotides: 1. From germline, CDR1 is SGDLS and CDR2 YYNGEE. There are 13 residues in the CDR3.

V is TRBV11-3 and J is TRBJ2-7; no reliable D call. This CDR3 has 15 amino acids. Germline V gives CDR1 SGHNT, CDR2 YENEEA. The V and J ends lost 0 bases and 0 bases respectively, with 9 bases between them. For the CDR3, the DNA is TGTGCCAGCAGCTTAGAGTTCGGTTTCTCCTACGAGCAGTACTTC. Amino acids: CASSLEFGFSYEQYF.

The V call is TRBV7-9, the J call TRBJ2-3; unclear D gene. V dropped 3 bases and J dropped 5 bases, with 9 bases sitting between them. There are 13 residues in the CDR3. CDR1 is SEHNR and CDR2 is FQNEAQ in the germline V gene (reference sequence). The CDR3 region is CASSFSDIDTQYF. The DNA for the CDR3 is TGTGCCAGCAGCTTTTCCGACATAGATACGCAGTATTTT.

CDR3 in DNA: TGTGCCAGCAGCTTACGAAACAGGGTTTCGCTCCAAGAGACCCAGTACTTC. Its protein is CASSLRNRVSLQETQYF. The V and J genes are TRBV7-2 and TRBJ2-5; D is possibly TRBD1 (6 bases). CDR3 length: 17 residues. The V gene's germline CDR1 is SGHTA and CDR2 FQGNSA. Deletions cut 2 bases from V and 1 base from J, with 17 bases between.

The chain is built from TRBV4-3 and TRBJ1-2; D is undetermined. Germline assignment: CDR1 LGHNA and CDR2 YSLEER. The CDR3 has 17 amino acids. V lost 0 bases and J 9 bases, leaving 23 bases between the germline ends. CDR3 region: CASSQDRRSLGYVSYTF. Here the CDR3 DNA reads TGCGCCAGCAGCCAAGATCGGAGATCCCTAGGTTATGTAAGCTACACCTTC.

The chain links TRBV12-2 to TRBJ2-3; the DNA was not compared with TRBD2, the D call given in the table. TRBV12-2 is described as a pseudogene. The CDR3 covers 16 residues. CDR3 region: CASRLEASGGSDTQYF. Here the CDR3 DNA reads TGTGCAAGTCGCTTAGAGGCTAGCGGGGGCTCAGATACGCAGTATTTT.

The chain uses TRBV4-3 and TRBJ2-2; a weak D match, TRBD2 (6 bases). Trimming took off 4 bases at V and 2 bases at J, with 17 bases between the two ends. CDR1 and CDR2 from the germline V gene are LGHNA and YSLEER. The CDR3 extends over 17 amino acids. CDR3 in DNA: TGCGCCAGCAGCCCCGGGATGAGGGAGGTCAACACCGGGGAGCTGTTTTTT. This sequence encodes CASSPGMREVNTGELFF.

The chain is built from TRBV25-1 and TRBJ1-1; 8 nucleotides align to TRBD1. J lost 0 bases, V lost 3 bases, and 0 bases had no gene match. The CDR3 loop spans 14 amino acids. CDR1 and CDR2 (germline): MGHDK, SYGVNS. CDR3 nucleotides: TGTGCCAGCAGTGAGACAGGGGTGAACACTGAAGCTTTCTTT. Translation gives CASSETGVNTEAFF.

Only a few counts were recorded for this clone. The CDR3 loop is CASSQGLAGETGELFF. CDR3 nucleotide sequence: TGCGCCAGCAGCCAAGGACTAGCGGGGGAGACCGGGGAGCTGTTTTTT. The chain has TRBV4-1 and TRBJ2-2; 12 bases align to TRBD2. V lost 1 base and J lost 5; bases outside the gene matches: 2. CDR1 and CDR2 from the germline V gene are MGHRA and YSYEKL. The CDR3 is 16 residues long.

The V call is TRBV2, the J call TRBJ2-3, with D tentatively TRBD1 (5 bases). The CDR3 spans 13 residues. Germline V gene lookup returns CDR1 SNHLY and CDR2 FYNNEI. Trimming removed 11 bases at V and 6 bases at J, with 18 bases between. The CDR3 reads CACSPQTDDTQYF. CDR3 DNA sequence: TGTGCCTGTTCCCCTCAGACAGATGATACGCAGTATTTT.

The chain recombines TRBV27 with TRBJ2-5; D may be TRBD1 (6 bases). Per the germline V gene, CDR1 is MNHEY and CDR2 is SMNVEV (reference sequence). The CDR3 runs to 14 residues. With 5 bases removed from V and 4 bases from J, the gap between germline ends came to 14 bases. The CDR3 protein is CASSPGQPGETQYF. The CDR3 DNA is TGTGCCAGCAGTCCTGGACAGCCTGGAGAGACCCAGTACTTC.

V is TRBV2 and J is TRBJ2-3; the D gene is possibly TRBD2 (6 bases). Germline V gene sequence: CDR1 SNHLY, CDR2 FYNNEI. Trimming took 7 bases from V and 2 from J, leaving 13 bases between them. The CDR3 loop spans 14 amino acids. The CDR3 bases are TGTGCCAGCAACCCGGGACTGATCACAGATACGCAGTATTTT. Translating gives CASNPGLITDTQYF. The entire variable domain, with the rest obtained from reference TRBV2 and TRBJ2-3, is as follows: EPEVTQTPSHQVTQMGQEVILRCVPISNHLYFYWYRQILGQKVEFLVSFYNNEISEKSEIFDDQFSVERPDGSNFTLKIRSTKLEDSAMYFCASNPGLITDTQYFGPGTRLTVL.

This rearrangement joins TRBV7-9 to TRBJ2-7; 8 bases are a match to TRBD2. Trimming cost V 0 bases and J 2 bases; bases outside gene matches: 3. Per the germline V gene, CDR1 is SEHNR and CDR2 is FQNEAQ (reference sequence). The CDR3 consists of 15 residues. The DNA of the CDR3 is TGTGCCAGCAGCTTAGCTAGCGGGGAAACCTACGAGCAGTACTTC. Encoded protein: CASSLASGETYEQYF.

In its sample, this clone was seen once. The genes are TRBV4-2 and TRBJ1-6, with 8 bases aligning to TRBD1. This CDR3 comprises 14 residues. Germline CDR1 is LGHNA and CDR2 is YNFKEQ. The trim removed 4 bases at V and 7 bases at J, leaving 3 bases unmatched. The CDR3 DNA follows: TGTGCCAGCAGCCCGGGACAGGTGAATTCACCCCTCCACTTT. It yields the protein CASSPGQVNSPLHF.

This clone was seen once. The CDR3 DNA sequence: TGTGCCAGCAGCTTAGACCCCGCGGGTCCTACGCAGTATTTT. It specifies CASSLDPAGPTQYF. The chain combines TRBV11-3 with TRBJ2-3; D is perhaps TRBD2 (5 bases). Trimming took off 0 bases at V and 8 bases at J, with 12 bases between the two ends. The CDR3 runs 14 residues. CDR1 is SGHNT, CDR2 YENEEA, per germline.

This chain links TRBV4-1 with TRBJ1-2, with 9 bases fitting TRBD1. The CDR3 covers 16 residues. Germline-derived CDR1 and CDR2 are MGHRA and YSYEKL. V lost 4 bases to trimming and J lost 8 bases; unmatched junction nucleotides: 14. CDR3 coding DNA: TGCGCCAGCAGCCCAAGCTACGACAGGGGGGCACGGGGCTACACCTTC. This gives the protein CASSPSYDRGARGYTF.

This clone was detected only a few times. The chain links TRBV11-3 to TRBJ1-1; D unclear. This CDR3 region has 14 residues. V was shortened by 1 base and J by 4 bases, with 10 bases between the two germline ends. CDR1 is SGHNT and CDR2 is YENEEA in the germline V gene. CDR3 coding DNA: TGTGCCAGCAGCTTAGGAGAAGTGCGCACTGAAGCTTTCTTT. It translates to CASSLGEVRTEAFF.

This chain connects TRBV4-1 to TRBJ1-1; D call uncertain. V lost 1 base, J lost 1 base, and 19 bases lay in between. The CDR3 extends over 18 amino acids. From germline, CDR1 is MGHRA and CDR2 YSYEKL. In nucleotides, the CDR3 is TGCGCCAGCAGCCAAGTAAGGCAGGCGGGTAAAGGGAACACTGAAGCTTTCTTT. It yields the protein CASSQVRQAGKGNTEAFF.

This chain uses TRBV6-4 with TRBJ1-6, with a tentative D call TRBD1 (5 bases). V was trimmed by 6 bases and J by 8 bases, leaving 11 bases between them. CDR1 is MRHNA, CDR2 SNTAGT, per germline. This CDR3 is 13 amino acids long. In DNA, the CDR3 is TGTGCCAGCAGACTTACAGGTTATTCACCCCTCCACTTT. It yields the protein CASRLTGYSPLHF.